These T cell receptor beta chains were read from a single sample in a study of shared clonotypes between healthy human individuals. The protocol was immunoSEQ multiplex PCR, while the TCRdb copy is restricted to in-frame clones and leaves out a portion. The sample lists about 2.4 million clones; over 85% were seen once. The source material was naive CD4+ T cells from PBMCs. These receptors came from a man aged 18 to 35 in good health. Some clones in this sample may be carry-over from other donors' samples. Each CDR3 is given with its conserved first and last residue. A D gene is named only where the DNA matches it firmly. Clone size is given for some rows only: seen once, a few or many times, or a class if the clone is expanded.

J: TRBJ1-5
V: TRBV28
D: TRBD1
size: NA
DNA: TGTGCCATCAACAGGGGAAGCAATCAGCCCCAGCATTTT
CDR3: CAINRGSNQPQHF

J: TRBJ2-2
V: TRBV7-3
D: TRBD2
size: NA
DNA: TGTGCCAGCAGCTTAACGTTGCGGGAGGGAAGGCCCGGGGAGCTGTTTTTT
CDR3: CASSLTLREGRPGELFF

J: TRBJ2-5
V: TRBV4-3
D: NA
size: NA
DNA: TGCGCCAGCAGCCAAGATAGGCTAACCCAGTACTTC
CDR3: CASSQDRLTQYF

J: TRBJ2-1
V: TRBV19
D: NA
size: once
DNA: TGTGCCAGTAGCCGGCCGGCTAGCAATGAGCAGTTCTTC
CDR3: CASSRPASNEQFF

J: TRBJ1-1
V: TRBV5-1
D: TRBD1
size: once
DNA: TGCGCCAGCAGAGTGGACAGGGTGAACACTGAAGCTTTCTTT
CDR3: CASRVDRVNTEAFF

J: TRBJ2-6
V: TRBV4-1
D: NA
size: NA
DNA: TGCGCCAGCAGCCAAGACGCCAGGGGGGCCTCTGGGGCCAACGTCCTGACTTTC
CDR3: CASSQDARGASGANVLTF

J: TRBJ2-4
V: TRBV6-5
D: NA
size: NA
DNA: TGTGCCAGCAGTCCCAGAACAGGGACGCAGTACTTC
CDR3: CASSPRTGTQYF

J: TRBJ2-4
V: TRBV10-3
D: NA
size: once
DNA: TGTGCCATCAACGGGGCCGAAGGAGCCAAAAACATTCAGTACTTC
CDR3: CAINGAEGAKNIQYF

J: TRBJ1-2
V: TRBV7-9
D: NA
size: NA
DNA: TGTGCCAGCAGCCCCAGACAGGACCCTAACTATGGCTACACCTTC
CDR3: CASSPRQDPNYGYTF

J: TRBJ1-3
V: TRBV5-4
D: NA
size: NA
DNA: TGTGCCAGCAGCAGAGGGGGAGCACTGGGGCCTGGAAACACCATATATTTT
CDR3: CASSRGGALGPGNTIYF

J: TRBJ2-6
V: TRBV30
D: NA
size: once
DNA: TGTGCCTGGACCCCCCCTGGACGGGCATCTGGGGCCAACGTCCTGACTTTC
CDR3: CAWTPPGRASGANVLTF

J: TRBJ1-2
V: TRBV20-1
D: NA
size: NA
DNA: TGCAGTGCGTTTGACTATGGCTACACCTTC
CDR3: CSAFDYGYTF

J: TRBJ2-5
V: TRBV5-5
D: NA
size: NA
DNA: TGTGCCAGCAGCTTGACAGGGGAGACCCAGTACTTC
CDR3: CASSLTGETQYF

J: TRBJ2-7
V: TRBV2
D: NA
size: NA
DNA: TGTGCCAGCAGTGCTCAGGGAACCTACGAGCAGTACTTC
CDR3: CASSAQGTYEQYF

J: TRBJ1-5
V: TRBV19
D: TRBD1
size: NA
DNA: TGTGCCAGTAGCGACCACAGGGGTAGTAGTCAGCCCCAGCATTTT
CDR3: CASSDHRGSSQPQHF

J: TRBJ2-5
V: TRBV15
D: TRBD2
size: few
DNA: TGTGCCACCAGCAGAGCTCCCCGGGCTAGCGGTTTCCAAGAGACCCAGTACTTC
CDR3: CATSRAPRASGFQETQYF

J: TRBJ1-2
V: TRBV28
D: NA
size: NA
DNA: TGTGCCAGCAGCAGAGACAGATTTGGCTACACCTTC
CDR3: CASSRDRFGYTF

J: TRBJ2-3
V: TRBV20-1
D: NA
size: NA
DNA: TGCAGTGCCAGGCGGATAGATACGCAGTATTTT
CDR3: CSARRIDTQYF

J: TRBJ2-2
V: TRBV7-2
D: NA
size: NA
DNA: TGTGCCAGCAGCTTAGGGCACTACACCGGGGAGCTGTTTTTT
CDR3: CASSLGHYTGELFF

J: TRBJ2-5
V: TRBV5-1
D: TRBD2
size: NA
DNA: TGCGCCAGCACTAGCGGGAGGATGGAGACCCAGTACTTC
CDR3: CASTSGRMETQYF

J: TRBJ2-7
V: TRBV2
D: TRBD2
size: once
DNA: TGTGCCAGCAACCAGGGACTAGCGGCCGCCTCCTACGAGCAGTACTTC
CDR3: CASNQGLAAASYEQYF

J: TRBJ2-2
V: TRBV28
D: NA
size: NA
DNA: TGTGCCAGCAGTCGTTTCTCGGTGAACACCGGGGAGCTGTTTTTT
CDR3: CASSRFSVNTGELFF

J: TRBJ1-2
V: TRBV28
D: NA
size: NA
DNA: TGTGCCAGCAGTTTAGAATGGGGGGGCGGCTACACCTTC
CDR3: CASSLEWGGGYTF

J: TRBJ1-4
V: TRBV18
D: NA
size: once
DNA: TGTGCCAGCTCACCACAGGGTATATATGAAAAACTGTTTTTT
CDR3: CASSPQGIYEKLFF

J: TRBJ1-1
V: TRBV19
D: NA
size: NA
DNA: TGTGCCACGGGGGATTCGAACACTGAAGCTTTCTTT
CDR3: CATGDSNTEAFF

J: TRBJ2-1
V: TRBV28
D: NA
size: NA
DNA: TGTGCCAGCAGGGACAGCGCGTCCTACAATGAGCAGTTCTTC
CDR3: CASRDSASYNEQFF

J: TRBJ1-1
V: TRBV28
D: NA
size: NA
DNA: TGTGCCAGCAGTTTTGGGCTTGAACGAGCGTACACTGAAGCTTTCTTT
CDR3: CASSFGLERAYTEAFF

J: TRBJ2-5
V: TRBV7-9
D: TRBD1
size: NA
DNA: TGTGCCAGCAGCCACGACAGGGGGCGCGAGACCCAGTACTTC
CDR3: CASSHDRGRETQYF

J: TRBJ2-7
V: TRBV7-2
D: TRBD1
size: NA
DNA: TGTGCCAGCAGCCGTGGACAGGGGGGGTCCTACGAGCAGTACTTC
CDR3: CASSRGQGGSYEQYF

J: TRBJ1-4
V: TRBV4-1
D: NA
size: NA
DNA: TGCGCCAGCAGCCCACGCTTCCCGGGACCGCTTAATGAAAAACTGTTTTTT
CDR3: CASSPRFPGPLNEKLFF

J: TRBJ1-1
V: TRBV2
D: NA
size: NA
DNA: TGTGCCAGCACCCTCCCGGCAGGGTTTAACACTGAAGCTCTCTTT
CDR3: CASTLPAGFNTEALF

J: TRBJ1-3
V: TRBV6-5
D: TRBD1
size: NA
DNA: TGTGCCAGTCGATCCGGGACAGCTGGAAACACCATATATTTT
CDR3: CASRSGTAGNTIYF

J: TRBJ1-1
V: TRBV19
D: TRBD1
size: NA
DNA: TGTGCCAGTAGTTCTCAGACAGGGGCCATGAACACTGAAGCTTTCTTT
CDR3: CASSSQTGAMNTEAFF

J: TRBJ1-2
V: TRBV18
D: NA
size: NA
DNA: TGTGCCAGCTCACCCCTGGCCAAGGAGGGCTATGGCTACACCTTC
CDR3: CASSPLAKEGYGYTF

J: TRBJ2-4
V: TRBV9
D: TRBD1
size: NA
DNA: TGTGCCAGCAGCGGAAGACAGGGTCGGGCCAAAAACATTCAGTACTTC
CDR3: CASSGRQGRAKNIQYF

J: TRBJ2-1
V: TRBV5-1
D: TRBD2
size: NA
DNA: TGCGCCAGCAGCTTTAGCGGGAGAAGGTCCTACAATGAGCAGTTCTTC
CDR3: CASSFSGRRSYNEQFF

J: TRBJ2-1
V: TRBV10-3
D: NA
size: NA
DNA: TGTGCCATCAGTGAGTTGACAGGCGACGATGAGCAGTTCTTC
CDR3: CAISELTGDDEQFF

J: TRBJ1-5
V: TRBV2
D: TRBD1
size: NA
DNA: TGTGCCAGCATGGGACAGGGGGGTCAGCCCCAGCATTTT
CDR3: CASMGQGGQPQHF

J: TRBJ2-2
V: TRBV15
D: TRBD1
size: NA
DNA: TGTGCCACCAGCGCTGGGACAGGGGCGAACACCGGGGAGCTGTTTTTT
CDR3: CATSAGTGANTGELFF

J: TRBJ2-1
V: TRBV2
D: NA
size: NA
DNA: TGTGCCAGCACCGAAAGGGACTCTAGGCGGACAAATGAGCAGTTCTTC
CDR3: CASTERDSRRTNEQFF

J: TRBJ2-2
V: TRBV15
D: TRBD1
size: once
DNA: TGTGCCACCAGCACCGACAGGGTGCGATGGAGGGAGCTGTTTTTT
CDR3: CATSTDRVRWRELFF

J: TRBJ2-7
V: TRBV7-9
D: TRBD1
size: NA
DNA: TGTGCCAGCAGTCCAGGGGGCAAACCCTACGAGCAGTACTTC
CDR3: CASSPGGKPYEQYF

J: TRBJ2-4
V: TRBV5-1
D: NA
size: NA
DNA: TGCGCCAGCAGCTCGCAAGCAGCAGCCAAAAACATTCAGTACTTC
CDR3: CASSSQAAAKNIQYF

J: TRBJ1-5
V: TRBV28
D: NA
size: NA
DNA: TGTGCCAGCAGGCGCAGTGGGGGGAGCAATCAGCCCCAGCATTTT
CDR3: CASRRSGGSNQPQHF

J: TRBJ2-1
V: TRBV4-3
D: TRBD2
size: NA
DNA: TGCGCCAGCAGCCAGAGAATTCTAGCGGGAGGGCACTACAATGAGCAGTTCTTC
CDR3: CASSQRILAGGHYNEQFF

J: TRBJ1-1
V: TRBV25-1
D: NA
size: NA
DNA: TGTGCCAGCAGCCAGGGACTCGGGGACACTGAAGCTTTCTTT
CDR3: CASSQGLGDTEAFF

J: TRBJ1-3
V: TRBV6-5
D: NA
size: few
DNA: TGTGCCAGCAGTGCAAGATATGGCACCATATATTTT
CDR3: CASSARYGTIYF

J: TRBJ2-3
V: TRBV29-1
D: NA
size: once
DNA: TGCAGCGTTGATCGGGCAGTCACAGATACGCAGTATTTT
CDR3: CSVDRAVTDTQYF

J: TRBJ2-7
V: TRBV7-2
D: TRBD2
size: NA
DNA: TGTGCCAGCAGCTTTAGTCCGGGGGGTAGCGGGAGTACATCCTACGAGCAGTACTTC
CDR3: CASSFSPGGSGSTSYEQYF

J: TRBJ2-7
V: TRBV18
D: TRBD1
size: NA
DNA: TGTGCCAGCTCGGCAGGACAGGCATCCTACGAGCAGTACTTC
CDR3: CASSAGQASYEQYF

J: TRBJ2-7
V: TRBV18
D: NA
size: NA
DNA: TGTGCCAGCTCACCGTCCGGGATAGACGGGTACTTC
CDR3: CASSPSGIDGYF